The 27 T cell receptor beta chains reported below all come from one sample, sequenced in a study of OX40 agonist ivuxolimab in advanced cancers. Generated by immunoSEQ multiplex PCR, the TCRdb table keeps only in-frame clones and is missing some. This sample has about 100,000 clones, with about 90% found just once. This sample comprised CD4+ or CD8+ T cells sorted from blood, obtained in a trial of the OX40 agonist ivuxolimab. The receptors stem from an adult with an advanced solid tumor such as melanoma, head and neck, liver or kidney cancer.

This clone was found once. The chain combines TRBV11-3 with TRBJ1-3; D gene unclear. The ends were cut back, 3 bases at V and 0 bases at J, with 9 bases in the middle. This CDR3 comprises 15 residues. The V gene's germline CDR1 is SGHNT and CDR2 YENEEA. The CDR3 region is CASSFDPYSGNTIYF. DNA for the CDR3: TGTGCCAGCAGCTTTGACCCATACTCTGGAAACACCATATATTTT.

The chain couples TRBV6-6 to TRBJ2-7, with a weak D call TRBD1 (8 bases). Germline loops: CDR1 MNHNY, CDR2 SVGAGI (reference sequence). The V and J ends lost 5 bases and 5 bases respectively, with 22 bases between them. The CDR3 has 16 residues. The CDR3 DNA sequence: TGTGCCAGCAGTACATCAGGACAGGGAGGGGTCCACGAGCAGTACTTC. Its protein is CASSTSGQGGVHEQYF.

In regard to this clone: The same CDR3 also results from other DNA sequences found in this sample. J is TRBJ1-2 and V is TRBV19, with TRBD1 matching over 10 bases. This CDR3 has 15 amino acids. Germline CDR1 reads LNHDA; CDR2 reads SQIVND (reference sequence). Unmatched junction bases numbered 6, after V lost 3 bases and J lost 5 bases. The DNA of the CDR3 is TGTGCCAGTAGTATTTGGGAGGACAGGGGGTATGGCTACACCTTC. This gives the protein CASSIWEDRGYGYTF.

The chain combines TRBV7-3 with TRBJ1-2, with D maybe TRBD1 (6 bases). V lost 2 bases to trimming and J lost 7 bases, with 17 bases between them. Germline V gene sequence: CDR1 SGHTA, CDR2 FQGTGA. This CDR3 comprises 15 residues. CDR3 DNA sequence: TGTGCCAGCAGCTTATCCGGGACACGGGAGGGTGGCTACACCTTC. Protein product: CASSLSGTREGGYTF.

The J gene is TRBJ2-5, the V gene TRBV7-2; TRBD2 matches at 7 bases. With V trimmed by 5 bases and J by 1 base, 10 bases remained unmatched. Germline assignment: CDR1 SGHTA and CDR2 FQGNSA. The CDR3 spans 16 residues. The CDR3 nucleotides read TGTGCCAGCAGCACCCGGGTGGGAGGGATCCAAGAGACCCAGTACTTC. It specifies CASSTRVGGIQETQYF.

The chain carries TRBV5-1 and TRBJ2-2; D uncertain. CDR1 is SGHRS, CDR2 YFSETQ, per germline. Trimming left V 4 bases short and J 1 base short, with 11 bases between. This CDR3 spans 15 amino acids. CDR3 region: CASSPDGWNTGELFF. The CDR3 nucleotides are TGCGCCAGCAGCCCCGACGGATGGAACACCGGGGAGCTGTTTTTT.

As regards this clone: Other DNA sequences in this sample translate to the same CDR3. The CDR3 coding sequence is TGTGCCGGGGAGGGGGGGCACTACGAGCAGTACTTC. As protein: CAGEGGHYEQYF. V usage is TRBV2 and J usage is TRBJ2-7; the D gene is possibly TRBD2 (7 bases). This CDR3 region has 12 residues. Trimming removed 11 bases from V and 3 bases from J, with 14 bases in between. Germline V lookup: CDR1 SNHLY, CDR2 FYNNEI.

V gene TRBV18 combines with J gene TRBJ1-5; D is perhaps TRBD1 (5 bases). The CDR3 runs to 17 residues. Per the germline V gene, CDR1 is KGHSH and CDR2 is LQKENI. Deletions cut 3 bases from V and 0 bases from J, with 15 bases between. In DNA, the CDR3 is TGTGCCAGCTCACCTGCGACGACAGTCCATAGCAATCAGCCCCAGCATTTT. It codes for CASSPATTVHSNQPQHF. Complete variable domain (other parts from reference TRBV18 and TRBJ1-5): NAGVMQNPRHLVRRRGQEARLRCSPMKGHSHVYWYRQLPEEGLKFMVYLQKENIIDESGMPKERFSAEFPKEGPSILRIQQVVRGDSAAYFCASSPATTVHSNQPQHFGDGTRLSIL.

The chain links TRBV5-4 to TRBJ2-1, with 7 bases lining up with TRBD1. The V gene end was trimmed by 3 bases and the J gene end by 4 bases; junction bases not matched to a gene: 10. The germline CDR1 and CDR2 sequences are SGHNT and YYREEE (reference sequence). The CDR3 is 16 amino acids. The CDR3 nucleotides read TGTGCCAGCAGCTCACGACGGGACAGATGGTACAATGAGCAGTTCTTC. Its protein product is CASSSRRDRWYNEQFF.

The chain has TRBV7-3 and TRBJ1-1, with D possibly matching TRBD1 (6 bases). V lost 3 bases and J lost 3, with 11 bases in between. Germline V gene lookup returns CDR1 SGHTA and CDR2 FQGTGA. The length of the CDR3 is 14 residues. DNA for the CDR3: TGTGCCAGCAGCTTGGATACAGGGCACACTGAAGCTTTCTTT. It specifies CASSLDTGHTEAFF.

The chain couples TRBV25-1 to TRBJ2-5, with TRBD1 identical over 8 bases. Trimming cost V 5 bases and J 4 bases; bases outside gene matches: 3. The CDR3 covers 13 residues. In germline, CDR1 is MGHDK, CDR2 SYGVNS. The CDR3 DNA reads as TGTGCCAGCAGTCAGGGGGCAAGAGAGACCCAGTACTTC. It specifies CASSQGARETQYF.

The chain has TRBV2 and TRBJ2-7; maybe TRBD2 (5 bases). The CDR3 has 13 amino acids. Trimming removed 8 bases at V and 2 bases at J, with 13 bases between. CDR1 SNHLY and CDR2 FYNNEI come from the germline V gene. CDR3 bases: TGTGCCAGCCTAGGCGGGTCTACCTACGAGCAGTACTTC. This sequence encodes CASLGGSTYEQYF.

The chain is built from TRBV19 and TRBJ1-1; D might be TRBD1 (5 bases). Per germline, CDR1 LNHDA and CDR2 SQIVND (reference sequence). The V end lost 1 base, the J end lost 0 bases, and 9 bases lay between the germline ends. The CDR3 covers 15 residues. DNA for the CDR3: TGTGCCAGTAGTATAGCGGCAGGGATGAACACTGAAGCTTTCTTT. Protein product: CASSIAAGMNTEAFF.

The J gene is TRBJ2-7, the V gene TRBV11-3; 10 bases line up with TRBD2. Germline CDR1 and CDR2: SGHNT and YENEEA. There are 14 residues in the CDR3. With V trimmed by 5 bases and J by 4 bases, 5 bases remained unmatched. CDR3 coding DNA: TGTGCCAGCAGCCGGTCTAGCGGGAGATACGAGCAGTACTTC. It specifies CASSRSSGRYEQYF.

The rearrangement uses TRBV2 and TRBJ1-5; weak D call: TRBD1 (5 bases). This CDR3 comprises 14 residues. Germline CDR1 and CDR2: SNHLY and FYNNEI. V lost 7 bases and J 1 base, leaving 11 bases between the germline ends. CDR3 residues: CASNRRGSNQPQHF. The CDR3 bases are TGTGCCAGCAACCGAAGGGGCAGCAATCAGCCCCAGCATTTT.

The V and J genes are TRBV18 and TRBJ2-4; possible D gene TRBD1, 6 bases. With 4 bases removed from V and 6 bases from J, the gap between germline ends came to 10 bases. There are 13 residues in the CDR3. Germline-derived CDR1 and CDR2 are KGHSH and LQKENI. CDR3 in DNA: TGTGCCAGCTCACTTGAGGACAGAAACATTCAGTACTTC. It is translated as CASSLEDRNIQYF. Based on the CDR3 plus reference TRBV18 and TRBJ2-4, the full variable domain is NAGVMQNPRHLVRRRGQEARLRCSPMKGHSHVYWYRQLPEEGLKFMVYLQKENIIDESGMPKERFSAEFPKEGPSILRIQQVVRGDSAAYFCASSLEDRNIQYFGAGTRLSVL.

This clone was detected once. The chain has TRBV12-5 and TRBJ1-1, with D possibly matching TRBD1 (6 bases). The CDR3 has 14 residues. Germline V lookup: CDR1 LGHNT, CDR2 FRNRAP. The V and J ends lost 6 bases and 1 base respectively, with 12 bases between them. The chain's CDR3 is CASGVTGSNTEAFF. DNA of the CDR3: TGTGCTAGTGGGGTAACAGGGTCGAACACTGAAGCTTTCTTT.

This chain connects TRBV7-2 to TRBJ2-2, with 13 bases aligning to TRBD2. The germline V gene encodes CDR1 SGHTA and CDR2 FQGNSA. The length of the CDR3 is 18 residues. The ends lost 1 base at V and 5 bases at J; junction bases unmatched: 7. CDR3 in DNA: TGTGCCAGCAGCTTAGAGGGGGGACTAGCGGGATTTACCGGGGAGCTGTTTTTT. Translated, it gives CASSLEGGLAGFTGELFF.

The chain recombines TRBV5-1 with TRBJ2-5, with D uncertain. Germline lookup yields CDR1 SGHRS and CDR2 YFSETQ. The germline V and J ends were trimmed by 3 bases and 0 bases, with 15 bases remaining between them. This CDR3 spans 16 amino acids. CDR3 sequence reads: CASSSTRSLYQETQYF. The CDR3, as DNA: TGCGCCAGCAGCTCGACTCGATCCTTGTACCAAGAGACCCAGTACTTC. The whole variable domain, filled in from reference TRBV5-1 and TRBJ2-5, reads KAGVTQTPRYLIKTRGQQVTLSCSPISGHRSVSWYQQTPGQGLQFLFEYFSETQRNKGNFPGRFSGRQFSNSRSEMNVSTLELGDSALYLCASSSTRSLYQETQYFGPGTRLLVL.

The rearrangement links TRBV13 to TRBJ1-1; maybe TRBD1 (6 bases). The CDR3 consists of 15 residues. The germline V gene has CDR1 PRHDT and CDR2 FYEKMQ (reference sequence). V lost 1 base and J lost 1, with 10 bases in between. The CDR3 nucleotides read TGTGCCAGCAGCTTAGTGGGACAAGGGAACACTGAAGCTTTCTTT. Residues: CASSLVGQGNTEAFF.

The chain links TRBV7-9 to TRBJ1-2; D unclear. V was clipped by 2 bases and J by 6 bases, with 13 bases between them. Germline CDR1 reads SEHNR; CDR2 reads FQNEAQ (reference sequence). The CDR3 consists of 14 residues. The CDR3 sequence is CASSLSDPRNGYTF. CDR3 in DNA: TGTGCCAGCAGCTTATCGGACCCGCGAAATGGCTACACCTTC.

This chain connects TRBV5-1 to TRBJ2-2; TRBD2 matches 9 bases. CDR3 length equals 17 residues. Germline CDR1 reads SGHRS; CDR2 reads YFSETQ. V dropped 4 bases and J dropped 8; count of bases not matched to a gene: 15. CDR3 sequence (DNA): TGCGCCAGCAGCCCGGAAGGGGCGGGAGGGCCATCGGGGGAGCTGTTTTTT. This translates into CASSPEGAGGPSGELFF. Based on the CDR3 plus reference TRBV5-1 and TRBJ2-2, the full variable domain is KAGVTQTPRYLIKTRGQQVTLSCSPISGHRSVSWYQQTPGQGLQFLFEYFSETQRNKGNFPGRFSGRQFSNSRSEMNVSTLELGDSALYLCASSPEGAGGPSGELFFGEGSRLTVL.

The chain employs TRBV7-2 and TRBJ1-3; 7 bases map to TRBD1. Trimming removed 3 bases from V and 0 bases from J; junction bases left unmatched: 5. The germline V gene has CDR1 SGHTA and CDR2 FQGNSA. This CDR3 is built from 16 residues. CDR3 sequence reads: CASSLYRGNSGNTIYF. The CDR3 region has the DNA TGTGCCAGCAGCTTGTACAGGGGAAACTCTGGAAACACCATATATTTT.

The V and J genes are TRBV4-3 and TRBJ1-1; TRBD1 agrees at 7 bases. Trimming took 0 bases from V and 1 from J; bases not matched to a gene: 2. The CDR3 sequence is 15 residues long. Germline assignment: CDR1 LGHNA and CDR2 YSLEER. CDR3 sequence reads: CASSQDRQGNTEAFF. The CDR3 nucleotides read TGCGCCAGCAGCCAAGATCGACAGGGGAACACTGAAGCTTTCTTT.

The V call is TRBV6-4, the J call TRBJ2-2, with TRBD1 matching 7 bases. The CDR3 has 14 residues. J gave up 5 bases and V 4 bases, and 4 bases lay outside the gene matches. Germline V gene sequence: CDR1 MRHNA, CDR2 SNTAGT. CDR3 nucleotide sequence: TGTGCCAGCAGTGTTGACAGGGCGACCGGGGAGCTGTTTTTT. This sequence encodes CASSVDRATGELFF.

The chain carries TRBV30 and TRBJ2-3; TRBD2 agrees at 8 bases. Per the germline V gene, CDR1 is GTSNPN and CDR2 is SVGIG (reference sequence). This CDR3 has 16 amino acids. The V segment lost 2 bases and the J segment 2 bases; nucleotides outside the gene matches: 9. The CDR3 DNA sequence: TGTGCCTGGAGTTTTGTAGGGCGGGGGGCCACAGATACGCAGTATTTT. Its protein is CAWSFVGRGATDTQYF.

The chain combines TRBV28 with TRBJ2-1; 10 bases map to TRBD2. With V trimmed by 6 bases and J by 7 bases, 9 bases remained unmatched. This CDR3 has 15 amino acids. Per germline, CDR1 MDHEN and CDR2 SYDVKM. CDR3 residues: CASSRSGRRVNEQFF. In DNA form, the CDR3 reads TGTGCCAGCAGCCGTAGCGGGAGGAGGGTAAATGAGCAGTTCTTC.